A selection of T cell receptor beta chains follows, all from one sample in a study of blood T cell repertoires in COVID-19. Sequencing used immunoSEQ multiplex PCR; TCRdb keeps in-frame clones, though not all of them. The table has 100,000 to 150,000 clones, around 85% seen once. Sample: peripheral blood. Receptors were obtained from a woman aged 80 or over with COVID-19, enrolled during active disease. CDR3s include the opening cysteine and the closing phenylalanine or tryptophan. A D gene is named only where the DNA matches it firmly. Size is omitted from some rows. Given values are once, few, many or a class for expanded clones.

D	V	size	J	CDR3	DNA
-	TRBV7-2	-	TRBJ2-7	CASSSRVSSYEQYF	TGTGCCAGCAGTTCCAGGGTTAGCTCCTACGAGCAGTACTTC
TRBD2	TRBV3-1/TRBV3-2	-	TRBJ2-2	CASSLQAGGRTGELFF	TGTGCCAGCAGCCTACAAGCGGGAGGGAGGACCGGGGAGCTGTTTTTT
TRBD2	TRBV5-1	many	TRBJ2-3	CASSLPLAGALDTQYF	TGCGCCAGCAGCTTACCCCTGGCGGGAGCCCTAGATACGCAGTATTTT
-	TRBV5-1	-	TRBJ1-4	CASSPLGQISNEKLFF	TGCGCCAGCAGCCCTCTCGGACAGATATCTAATGAAAAACTGTTTTTT
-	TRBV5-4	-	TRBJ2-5	CASSLVGGQETQYF	TGTGCCAGCAGCTTGGTAGGAGGGCAAGAGACCCAGTACTTC
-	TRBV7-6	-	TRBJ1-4	CASSSRHQGWGAHNEKLFF	TGTGCCAGCAGCTCCCGACACCAAGGGTGGGGCGCACATAATGAAAAACTGTTTTTT
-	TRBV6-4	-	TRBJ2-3	CASSEQVASTDTQYF	TGTGCCAGCAGTGAACAGGTCGCGTCCACAGATACGCAGTATTTT
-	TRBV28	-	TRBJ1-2	CASKSENYGYTF	TGTGCCAGCAAGTCCGAGAACTATGGCTACACCTTC
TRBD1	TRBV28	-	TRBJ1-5	CASSKMDRSNQPQHF	TGTGCCAGCAGCAAAATGGACAGGAGCAATCAGCCCCAGCATTTT
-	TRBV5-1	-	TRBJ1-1	CASSSEANTEAFF	TGCGCCAGCAGCTCCGAGGCGAACACTGAAGCTTTCTTT
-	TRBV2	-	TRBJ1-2	CASSEARYVGYTF	TGTGCCAGCAGTGAGGCCAGATATGTTGGCTACACCTTC
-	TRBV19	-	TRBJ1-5	CASVGGLGNQPQHF	TGTGCCAGCGTCGGGGGGTTGGGCAATCAGCCCCAGCATTTT
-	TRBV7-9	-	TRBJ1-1	CASSLAGGGEFAEAFF	TGTGCCAGCAGCTTAGCCGGCGGGGGGGAGTTCGCTGAAGCTTTCTTT
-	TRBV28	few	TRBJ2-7	CASRHTYEQYF	TGTGCCAGCAGACACACCTACGAGCAGTACTTC
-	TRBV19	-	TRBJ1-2	CASSLQGKYGYTF	TGTGCCAGTAGTTTACAGGGAAAGTATGGCTACACCTTC
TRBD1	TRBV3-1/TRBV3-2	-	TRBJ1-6	CASSGTGVTNSPLHF	TGTGCCAGCAGCGGGACAGGAGTAACCAATTCACCCCTCCACTTT
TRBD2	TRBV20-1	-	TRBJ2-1	CSASSSRGSSYNEQFF	TGCAGTGCTAGTAGCTCCCGCGGGAGCTCCTACAATGAGCAGTTCTTC